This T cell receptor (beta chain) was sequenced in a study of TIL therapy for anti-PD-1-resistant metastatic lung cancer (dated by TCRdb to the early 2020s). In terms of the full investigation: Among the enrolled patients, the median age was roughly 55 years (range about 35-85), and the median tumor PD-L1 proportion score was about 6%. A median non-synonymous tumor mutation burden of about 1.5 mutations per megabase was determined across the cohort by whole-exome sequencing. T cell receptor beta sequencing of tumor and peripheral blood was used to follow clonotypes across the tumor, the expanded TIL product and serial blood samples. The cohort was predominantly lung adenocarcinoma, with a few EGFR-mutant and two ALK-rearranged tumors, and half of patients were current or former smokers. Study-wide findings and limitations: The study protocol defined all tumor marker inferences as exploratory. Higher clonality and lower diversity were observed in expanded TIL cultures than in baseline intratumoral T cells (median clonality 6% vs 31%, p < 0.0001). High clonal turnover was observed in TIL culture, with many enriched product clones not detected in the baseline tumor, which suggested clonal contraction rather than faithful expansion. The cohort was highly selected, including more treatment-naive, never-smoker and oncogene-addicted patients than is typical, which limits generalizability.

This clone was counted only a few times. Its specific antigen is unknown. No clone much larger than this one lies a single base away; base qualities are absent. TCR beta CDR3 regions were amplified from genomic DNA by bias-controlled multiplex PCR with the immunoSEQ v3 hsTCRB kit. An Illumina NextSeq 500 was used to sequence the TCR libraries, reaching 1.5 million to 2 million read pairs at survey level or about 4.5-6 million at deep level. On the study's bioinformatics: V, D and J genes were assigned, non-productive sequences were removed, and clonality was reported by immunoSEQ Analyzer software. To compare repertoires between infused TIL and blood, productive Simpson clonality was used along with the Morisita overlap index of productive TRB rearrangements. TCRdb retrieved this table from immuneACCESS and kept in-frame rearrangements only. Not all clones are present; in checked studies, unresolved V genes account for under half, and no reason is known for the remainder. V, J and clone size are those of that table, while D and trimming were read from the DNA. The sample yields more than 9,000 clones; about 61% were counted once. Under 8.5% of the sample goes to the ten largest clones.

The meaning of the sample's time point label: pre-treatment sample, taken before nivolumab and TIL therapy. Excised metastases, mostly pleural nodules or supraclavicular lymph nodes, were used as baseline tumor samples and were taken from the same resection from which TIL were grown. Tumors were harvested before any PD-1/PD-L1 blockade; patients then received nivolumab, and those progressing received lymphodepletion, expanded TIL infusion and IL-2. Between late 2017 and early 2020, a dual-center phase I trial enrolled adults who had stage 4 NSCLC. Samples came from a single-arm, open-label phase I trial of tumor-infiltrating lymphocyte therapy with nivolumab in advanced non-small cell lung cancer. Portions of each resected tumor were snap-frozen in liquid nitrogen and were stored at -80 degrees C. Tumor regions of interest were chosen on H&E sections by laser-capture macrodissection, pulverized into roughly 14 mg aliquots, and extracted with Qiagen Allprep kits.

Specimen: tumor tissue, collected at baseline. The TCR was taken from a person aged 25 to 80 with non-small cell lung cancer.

This receptor carries the CDR3 CASSTWDNTEAFF. The sequence in DNA is TGTGCCAGTAGTACGTGGGATAACACTGAAGCTTTCTTT. The rearranged chain carries TRBV19 and TRBJ1-1, with the identity of the D gene unclear. Inclusive of the bounding cysteine and phenylalanine, the CDR3 is 13 residues long. Left in the record is the CDR3 DNA by itself, 39 bases read in frame from the first base. CDR1 and CDR2 (LNHDA, SQIVND) derive from the germline V gene (reference sequence). Trimming takes 4 bases from V and 2 bases from J, and the germline ends sit 8 bases apart.